The 29 T cell receptor beta chains listed next were all sequenced from one sample in a study of early T cells in non-severe SARS-CoV-2 infection (dated by TCRdb to the early 2020s). Libraries came from 5' RACE. TCRdb shows the sequencer as NextSeq 500. In-frame beta chains were kept once TCRdb had trimmed the public reads at Q25 with fastp and called clones with MiXCR. Each entry is one CDR3 protein sequence, shown with its most common DNA and genes. The sample table records about 80,000 distinct CDR3 sequences; around 12% of these occur just once. 15% to 18% of the sample goes to the ten largest clones. The sample in question was whole blood, obtained at baseline. The receptors come from an adult who was a healthcare worker with PCR-confirmed SARS-CoV-2 infection or an uninfected control (not recorded which). The donor label of this sample is uncertain.

This clonotype occurred a few times. This chain links TRBV6-5 with TRBJ1-3; no firm D call. This CDR3 is built from 14 residues. Germline V gene sequence: CDR1 MNHEY, CDR2 SVGAGI. Deletions cut 6 bases from V and 0 bases from J, with 9 bases between. This CDR3 reads CASRRQASGNTIYF. In nucleotides, the CDR3 is TGTGCCAGCAGACGGCAGGCCTCTGGAAACACCATATATTTT.

This clonotype has just one count. This chain links TRBV5-5 with TRBJ2-2; 10 positions agree with TRBD1. This CDR3 spans 15 amino acids. V was clipped by 5 bases and J by 4 bases; unmatched bases: 5. Germline values: CDR1 SGHKS, CDR2 YYEKEE (reference sequence). DNA for the CDR3: TGTGCCAGCAGGGGGACAGGGGTGCCCACCGGGGAGCTGTTTTTT. Residues: CASRGTGVPTGELFF.

The chain links TRBV20-1 to TRBJ1-4; TRBD1 agrees at 9 bases. V was pared by 4 bases and J by 6 bases, with 3 bases of the junction left unmatched. Germline lookup yields CDR1 DFQATT and CDR2 SNEGSKA (reference sequence). The CDR3 loop spans 13 amino acids. The CDR3 nucleotides are TGCAGTGCTAAACAGGGGGCTGATGAAAAACTGTTTTTT. Residues: CSAKQGADEKLFF.

This clonotype was counted between two and nine times. The rearrangement joins TRBV18 to TRBJ1-1; D gene uncertain. The V gene lost 3 bases and the J gene lost 6 bases, with 11 bases spanning the gap. In germline, CDR1 is KGHSH, CDR2 LQKENI. This CDR3 is built from 13 residues. DNA of the CDR3: TGTGCCAGCTCACCTCCTCTACGTCCTGAAGCTTTCTTT. Protein: CASSPPLRPEAFF.

The chain joins TRBV9 to TRBJ2-2; 9 positions agree with TRBD2. Losses at the gene ends were 3 bases for V and 4 bases for J; bases not matched to a gene: 10. There are 17 residues in the CDR3. CDR1 SGDLS and CDR2 YYNGEE come from the germline V gene. The CDR3 bases are TGTGCCAGCAGCGCCCAGGGACTAGCCGGCCCCACCGGGGAGCTGTTTTTT. This sequence encodes CASSAQGLAGPTGELFF.

This clonotype was observed many times. This rearrangement joins TRBV7-3 to TRBJ1-1, with D possibly TRBD1 on 5 matching bases. The germline V gene encodes CDR1 SGHTA and CDR2 FQGTGA. The V end was cut by 2 bases, the J end by 5 bases, with 9 bases between. CDR3 length: 13 residues. CDR3 DNA: TGTGCCAGCAGCTTAGAAGGGGAGACTGAAGCTTTCTTT. It encodes CASSLEGETEAFF. The complete variable domain, with remaining parts taken from reference TRBV7-3 and TRBJ1-1, reads GAGVSQTPSNKVTEKGKYVELRCDPISGHTALYWYRQSLGQGPEFLIYFQGTGAADDSGLPNDRFFAVRPEGSVSTLKIQRTERGDSAVYLCASSLEGETEAFFGQGTRLTVV.

The rearrangement uses TRBV7-2 and TRBJ2-5, with 8 bases lining up with TRBD1. J was trimmed by 2 bases and V by 4 bases; bases with no gene match: 6. CDR1 SGHTA and CDR2 FQGNSA come from the germline V gene. The length of the CDR3 is 15 residues. The CDR3 DNA reads TGTGCCAGCAGCTCCCCCCGGACAGGGCAAGAGACCCAGTACTTC. As protein: CASSSPRTGQETQYF.

In its sample, this clonotype was seen many times. The rearrangement links TRBV20-1 to TRBJ2-7; 11 bases map to TRBD2. The CDR3 runs to 16 residues. The germline gives CDR1 DFQATT, CDR2 SNEGSKA (reference sequence). V lost 3 bases to trimming and J lost 6 bases; unmatched junction nucleotides: 13. CDR3 residues: CSASARLAGTTGEQYF. Here the CDR3 DNA reads TGCAGTGCTAGCGCTAGACTAGCGGGAACAACTGGCGAGCAGTACTTC.

The genes are TRBV7-9 and TRBJ1-3; possible D gene TRBD1, 5 bases. V shed 1 base and J shed 1 base, with 8 bases lying between them. Germline V gene sequence: CDR1 SEHNR, CDR2 FQNEAQ (reference sequence). CDR3 length equals 15 residues. The CDR3 bases are TGTGCCAGCAGCTTAGTCCAGGGTTCTGGAAACACCATATATTTT. As protein: CASSLVQGSGNTIYF. Supplemented by reference TRBV7-9 and TRBJ1-3, the full variable domain reads DTGVSQNPRHKITKRGQNVTFRCDPISEHNRLYWYRQTLGQGPEFLTYFQNEAQLEKSRLLSDRFSAERPKGSFSTLEIQRTEQGDSAMYLCASSLVQGSGNTIYFGEGSWLTVV.

This clonotype appeared a few times. The chain employs TRBV9 and TRBJ2-1, with D possibly matching TRBD2 (5 bases). CDR1 is SGDLS and CDR2 is YYNGEE in the germline V gene. Trimming removed 4 bases at V and 5 bases at J, with 16 bases between. CDR3 length: 15 residues. The CDR3, as DNA: TGTGCCAGCAGCTCTCGAGACTGGCGGGACAATGAGCAGTTCTTC. It is translated as CASSSRDWRDNEQFF.

This clonotype showed up just a few times. V and J are TRBV5-1 and TRBJ2-1; 8 positions agree with TRBD2. The CDR3 loop spans 15 amino acids. Losses at the gene ends were 4 bases for V and 1 base for J; bases not matched to a gene: 4. Germline V gives CDR1 SGHRS, CDR2 YFSETQ. The CDR3 sequence: CASSQSGGSYNEQFF. The CDR3 coding sequence is TGCGCCAGCAGCCAGAGCGGGGGTTCCTACAATGAGCAGTTCTTC.

At least ten counts were recorded for this clonotype. The chain has TRBV7-8 and TRBJ2-7; TRBD2 is a possible D gene (7 bases). This CDR3 is built from 15 residues. The germline V and J ends were trimmed by 5 bases and 1 base, with 15 bases remaining between them. From germline, CDR1 is SGHVS and CDR2 FQNEAQ. The CDR3 DNA sequence: TGTGCCAGCAGCCCTTTAGGGGGGGCGTCCTACGAGCAGTACTTC. Its translation: CASSPLGGASYEQYF.

This clonotype was picked up a small number of times. The chain joins TRBV25-1 to TRBJ2-1; 10 nucleotides match TRBD1. The CDR3 totals 17 residues. Trimming took 5 bases from V and 6 from J; bases not matched to a gene: 13. Germline values: CDR1 MGHDK, CDR2 SYGVNS. The CDR3 loop reads CASSQPRDRGNGNEQFF. Written as DNA, the CDR3 is TGTGCCAGCAGTCAACCCCGGGACAGGGGAAATGGCAATGAGCAGTTCTTC.

This clonotype was picked up many times. The V call is TRBV5-8, the J call TRBJ1-1, with unresolved D. Trimming left V 4 bases short and J 1 base short, with 11 bases between. In germline, CDR1 is SGHTS, CDR2 YDEGEE. This CDR3 spans 14 amino acids. Here the CDR3 DNA reads TGTGCCAGCAGCCATCCGGACCCGAACACTGAAGCTTTCTTT. Its protein is CASSHPDPNTEAFF.

The J gene is TRBJ1-2, the V gene TRBV6-9; D remains ambiguous. The germline V and J ends were trimmed by 4 bases and 1 base, with 4 bases remaining between them. CDR1 and CDR2 from the germline V gene are MNHGY and SVAAGI. The CDR3 has 12 residues. The CDR3 nucleotides are TGTGCCAGCAGTTGTCTTAACTATGGCTACACCTTC. The encoded protein is CASSCLNYGYTF.

This clonotype was detected a few times. The CDR3 region is CASTLGGRGAKNIQYF. The CDR3 nucleotides read TGTGCCAGCACCCTTGGGGGGAGAGGGGCCAAAAACATTCAGTACTTC. This chain links TRBV6-1 with TRBJ2-4, with TRBD2 as a possible D gene (6 bases). Germline-derived CDR1 and CDR2 are MNHNS and SASEGT. The CDR3 is 16 residues long. V lost 7 bases and J lost 1, with 17 bases in between.

The chain joins TRBV4-3 to TRBJ1-1; possible D gene TRBD1, 5 bases. This CDR3 is 15 amino acids long. With 2 bases removed from V and 1 base from J, the gap between germline ends came to 11 bases. Germline loops: CDR1 LGHNA, CDR2 YSLEER. The CDR3: CASSQTWQGNTEAFF. CDR3 nucleotides: TGCGCCAGCAGCCAAACTTGGCAGGGGAACACTGAAGCTTTCTTT.

The gene calls are TRBV5-1 and TRBJ1-2, with 9 bases lining up with TRBD1. V shed 3 bases and J 4 bases; nucleotides not matched to a gene: 4. The CDR3 is 14 residues long. From germline, CDR1 is SGHRS and CDR2 YFSETQ. DNA of the CDR3: TGCGCCAGCAGCTGGACAGGGGTGGTCTATGGCTACACCTTC. Its protein product is CASSWTGVVYGYTF.

The V and J genes are TRBV20-1 and TRBJ1-1; D not certain. The length of the CDR3 is 12 residues. The V gene lost 1 base and the J gene lost 1 base, with 4 bases spanning the gap. The germline V gene encodes CDR1 DFQATT and CDR2 SNEGSKA (reference sequence). CDR3 amino acids: CSARVPNTEAFF. CDR3 coding DNA: TGCAGTGCTAGAGTCCCGAACACTGAAGCTTTCTTT.

This clonotype was detected many times. The gene calls are TRBV9 and TRBJ2-7; 8 bases align to TRBD1. V gave up 5 bases and J gave up 5 bases; unmatched junction bases: 6. The CDR3 sequence is 13 residues long. The germline CDR1 and CDR2 sequences are SGDLS and YYNGEE. CDR3 DNA: TGTGCCAGCAGTGCCGACAGGGGCAACGAGCAGTACTTC. This translates into CASSADRGNEQYF.

The sample holds a few counts of this clonotype. V gene TRBV20-1 combines with J gene TRBJ1-4; D is uncertain. Germline V gene data show CDR1 as DFQATT and CDR2 as SNEGSKA (reference sequence). This CDR3 contains 14 residues. Trimming removed 0 bases from V and 2 bases from J, with 7 bases in between. The CDR3 loop is CSARELGTNEKLFF. The CDR3 nucleotides read TGCAGTGCTAGAGAGTTGGGGACTAATGAAAAACTGTTTTTT.

In this sample, this clonotype turned up a few times. The rearrangement joins TRBV21-1 to TRBJ1-1; the table gives TRBD1 as D, unverified against the DNA. TRBV21-1 is termed a pseudogene. The CDR3 extends over 16 amino acids. The chain's CDR3 is CASSKKRGLVNTEAFF. The CDR3 region has the DNA TGTGCCAGCAGCAAGAAAAGGGGGTTGGTGAACACTGAAGCTTTCTTT.

This clonotype was counted between two and nine times. This sequence joins TRBV19 and TRBJ2-7, with D perhaps matching TRBD2 (6 bases). V dropped 5 bases and J dropped 0 bases, with 11 bases sitting between them. Germline V gene sequence: CDR1 LNHDA, CDR2 SQIVND (reference sequence). CDR3 length: 14 residues. CDR3 nucleotide sequence: TGTGCCAGTAGTCAGGGAGGTTTCTCCTACGAGCAGTACTTC. Its translation: CASSQGGFSYEQYF.

Ten or more counts support this clonotype. The chain joins TRBV5-8 to TRBJ2-1, with 10 bases lining up with TRBD2. Germline assignment: CDR1 SGHTS and CDR2 YDEGEE. This CDR3 has 17 residues. The V gene end was trimmed by 3 bases and the J gene end by 0 bases; junction bases not matched to a gene: 6. CDR3 DNA: TGTGCCAGCAGCTCTGGACTAGCGGTTGACTCCTACAATGAGCAGTTCTTC. Translation: CASSSGLAVDSYNEQFF.

The chain uses TRBV20-1 and TRBJ2-7; the D is unclear. Germline V gene sequence: CDR1 DFQATT, CDR2 SNEGSKA (reference sequence). The CDR3 totals 13 residues. V was clipped by 7 bases and J by 1 base, with 14 bases between them. CDR3 DNA sequence: TGCAGTGTTCGCCTAAGTAGGTCCTACGAGCAGTACTTC. Its protein product is CSVRLSRSYEQYF.

This rearrangement joins TRBV7-9 to TRBJ2-3, with D perhaps assigned TRBD1 or TRBD2 (5 bases each). V dropped 3 bases and J dropped 2 bases, with 9 bases sitting between them. The CDR3 consists of 14 residues. Per germline, CDR1 SEHNR and CDR2 FQNEAQ (reference sequence). The CDR3 sequence is CASSFPGPTDTQYF. The DNA of the CDR3 is TGTGCCAGCAGCTTTCCGGGGCCCACAGATACGCAGTATTTT.

This clonotype was seen a few times. J is TRBJ2-5 and V is TRBV6-2 or TRBV6-3, with D tentatively TRBD2 (6 bases). V was clipped by 6 bases and J by 5 bases, with 19 bases between them. The CDR3 is 15 amino acids. The germline V gene has CDR1 MNHEY and CDR2 SVGEGT. CDR3 sequence: CASRRFSGPTETQYF. CDR3 DNA: TGTGCCAGCAGGCGCTTTAGCGGCCCCACGGAGACCCAGTACTTC.

This clonotype has at least ten counts. This chain uses TRBV20-1 with TRBJ2-7; 9 bases are a match to TRBD2. Germline-derived CDR1 and CDR2 are DFQATT and SNEGSKA (reference sequence). The CDR3 contains 13 residues. The V segment lost 3 bases and the J segment 3 bases; nucleotides outside the gene matches: 3. CDR3 DNA sequence: TGCAGTGCTAGTAGCGGGAGCCTCTACGAGCAGTACTTC. This codes for CSASSGSLYEQYF.

This clonotype was counted only a few times. The CDR3 DNA follows: TGCAGTGCTCGGACTAGCGGGGGATACGAGCAGTACTTC. Protein sequence: CSARTSGGYEQYF. The chain recombines TRBV20-1 with TRBJ2-7; 13 bases map to TRBD2. CDR3 size: 13 residues. Germline values: CDR1 DFQATT, CDR2 SNEGSKA (reference sequence). V shed 5 bases, J shed 4 bases, and the junction held 2 bases outside the gene matches.